This entry is about one TCR beta chain. Treatment was busulfan-fludarabine conditioning, a marrow graft, and cyclophosphamide on days +3 and +4. Trimming pared 7 bases from V and 4 bases from J, leaving 23 bases between. CDR3 length: 16 amino acids. Germline CDR1 and CDR2: SGHNT and YYREEE (reference sequence). This record comes from a study of T cells after posttransplantation cyclophosphamide. The repertoire was sequenced with immunoSEQ multiplex PCR; TCRdb's copy has only in-frame clones and lacks some. The sample's table shows 5 clones. The receptor was isolated from a female patient in her 60s who received an allogeneic stem cell transplant from an unrelated donor, was CMV-positive, and had acute GVHD only. Some T cells here may be from the graft donor. The chain combines TRBV5-4 with TRBJ1-2; D gene ambiguous. This specimen consisted of gut tissue, obtained after allogeneic stem cell transplant with posttransplant cyclophosphamide. In DNA, the CDR3 is TGTGCCAGCGGTGTATACATACCAGGAAAGACCTATGGCTACACCTTC. It codes for CASGVYIPGKTYGYTF.